This is a list of T cell receptor beta chains from one sample in a study of blood T cell repertoires in COVID-19. Measured with immunoSEQ multiplex PCR; TCRdb has only the in-frame clones, and not every one. The table has around 500,000 clones, 88% seen once. The sample was PBMCs or T cells enriched from blood (not recorded which). Every receptor here comes from a woman aged 55 to 70 who had recovered from COVID-19. Both conserved end residues are part of each CDR3. The D gene is left open where the match is weak. The size entry is marked missing in some rows and otherwise reads once, few, many or a size class.

abundance,d_gene,j_gene,v_gene,CDR3aa,CDR3nt
-,-,TRBJ1-1,TRBV6-5,CASSYSGRYMNTEAFF,TGTGCCAGCAGTTACTCGGGGCGTTACATGAACACTGAAGCTTTCTTT
-,-,TRBJ1-2,TRBV30,CAWSVPGPSGYTF,TGTGCCTGGAGTGTACCAGGGCCTTCTGGCTACACCTTC
-,TRBD1,TRBJ2-3,TRBV11-2,CASSPGQVLTDTQYF,TGTGCCAGCAGCCCGGGACAGGTTTTAACAGATACGCAGTATTTT
-,-,TRBJ2-6,TRBV4-1,CASSQAPTTSGANVLTF,TGCGCCAGCAGCCAAGCCCCAACTACTTCTGGGGCCAACGTCCTGACTTTC
-,-,TRBJ2-1,TRBV2,CASRGDEQFF,TGTGCCAGCAGGGGAGATGAGCAGTTCTTC
-,-,TRBJ2-6,TRBV28,CASSRFGGVGANVLTF,TGTGCCAGCAGTCGATTTGGGGGCGTTGGGGCCAACGTCCTGACTTTC
-,-,TRBJ1-1,TRBV18,CASSPGGARNTEAFF,TGTGCCAGCTCACCAGGGGGCGCGAGAAACACTGAAGCTTTCTTT
-,-,TRBJ1-4,TRBV30,CAWSLGGPGEKLFF,TGTGCCTGGAGTCTCGGGGGGCCGGGTGAAAAACTGTTTTTT
-,-,TRBJ1-3,TRBV27,CASSPYLTWGEENTIYF,TGTGCCAGCAGTCCCTACCTCACATGGGGGGAGGAAAACACCATATATTTT
-,-,TRBJ1-3,TRBV11-2,CASSLSSGTSGNTIYF,TGTGCCAGCAGCTTATCCAGCGGAACCTCTGGAAACACCATATATTTT
-,-,TRBJ1-2,TRBV3-1/TRBV3-2,CASSQDGANGYTF,TGTGCCAGCAGCCAAGATGGGGCAAATGGCTACACCTTC
-,-,TRBJ2-3,TRBV5-1,CASSLGGLSTDTQYF,TGCGCCAGCAGCTTGGGGGGGCTCAGCACAGATACGCAGTATTTT
-,TRBD2,TRBJ2-3,TRBV24-1,CATSDILAGGADTQYF,TGTGCCACCAGTGACATTCTAGCGGGGGGGGCAGATACGCAGTATTTT
-,-,TRBJ1-1,TRBV10-2,CASGLGQTEAFF,TGCGCCAGCGGTCTAGGCCAAACTGAAGCTTTCTTT
-,-,TRBJ1-5,TRBV21-1,CASSPPTGAHQPQHF,TGTGCCAGCAGCCCCCCGACAGGGGCTCATCAGCCCCAGCATTTT
-,TRBD1,TRBJ1-1,TRBV12-3/TRBV12-4,CASTLDRVNEAFF,TGTGCCAGCACCCTGGACAGGGTAAATGAAGCTTTCTTT
-,TRBD1,TRBJ1-2,TRBV2,CASSEWVQGAYTF,TGTGCCAGCAGTGAATGGGTGCAGGGGGCCTACACCTTC
-,-,TRBJ1-2,TRBV3-1/TRBV3-2,CASSQGQGHGYTF,TGTGCCAGCAGCCAAGGCCAGGGGCACGGCTACACCTTC
-,-,TRBJ1-2,TRBV6-5,CASRTALAYGYTF,TGTGCCAGCCGTACAGCCCTCGCCTATGGCTACACCTTC
-,TRBD2,TRBJ2-1,TRBV6-1,CASSATGLAGINEQFF,TGTGCCAGCAGTGCCACGGGACTAGCGGGAATCAATGAGCAGTTCTTC
-,TRBD2,TRBJ2-2,TRBV19,CASKEAGVRDGELFF,TGTGCCAGCAAGGAGGCGGGGGTGAGGGACGGGGAGCTGTTTTTT
-,TRBD1,TRBJ1-5,TRBV27,CASSPKSGTGGLLMPQHF,TGTGCCAGCAGTCCCAAAAGTGGGACAGGGGGTCTATTGATGCCCCAGCATTTT
-,TRBD2,TRBJ2-3,TRBV5-6,CASSLTSGGGTDTQYF,TGTGCCAGCAGCTTGACTAGCGGGGGGGGCACAGATACGCAGTATTTT
-,TRBD1,TRBJ2-7,TRBV5-4,CASSPRQGSYEQYF,TGTGCCAGCAGCCCCCGACAGGGCTCCTACGAGCAGTACTTC
-,-,TRBJ1-4,TRBV21-1,CASSKTLVPGTGGEKLFF,TGTGCCAGCAGCAAGACTCTAGTTCCCGGGACAGGGGGTGAAAAACTGTTTTTT
-,-,TRBJ1-1,TRBV2,CASSVVTVGAGAEAFF,TGTGCCAGCAGTGTTGTGACAGTGGGGGCGGGAGCTGAAGCTTTCTTT
-,-,TRBJ1-1,TRBV12-3/TRBV12-4,CASSTTDTLFAFF,TGTGCCAGCAGTACGACGGACACGCTCTTCGCTTTCTTT
once,-,TRBJ1-1,TRBV6-4,CASSDLWRMNTEAFF,TGTGCCAGCAGTGACCTGTGGCGGATGAACACTGAAGCTTTCTTT
-,-,TRBJ2-5,TRBV5-1,CASSLVAGMETQYF,TGCGCCAGCAGCTTGGTTGCCGGGATGGAGACCCAGTACTTC
-,-,TRBJ1-2,TRBV4-1,CASSQDWARTLNYGYTF,TGCGCCAGCAGCCAAGATTGGGCCAGGACACTAAACTATGGCTACACCTTC
once,-,TRBJ1-3,TRBV5-6,CASSLRGIGGNTIYF,TGTGCCAGCAGCTTACGGGGAATTGGTGGAAACACCATATATTTT
-,-,TRBJ1-1,TRBV5-1,CASSLAGQRYEAFF,TGCGCCAGCAGCTTGGCCGGACAGCGCTATGAAGCTTTCTTT
-,TRBD2,TRBJ2-2,TRBV4-2,CASSQDGAGGAGELFF,TGTGCCAGCAGCCAAGATGGTGCGGGGGGGGCCGGGGAGCTGTTTTTT
-,-,TRBJ1-2,TRBV29-1,CSVAEGGYTF,TGCAGCGTAGCCGAGGGAGGCTACACCTTC
once,-,TRBJ1-2,TRBV9,CASSVAVEDGGYTF,TGTGCCAGCAGCGTAGCCGTGGAGGACGGGGGCTACACCTTC
-,-,TRBJ1-5,TRBV19,CASTTIEGNQPQHF,TGTGCCAGTACCACGATCGAGGGCAATCAGCCCCAGCATTTT
-,TRBD2,TRBJ2-1,TRBV27,CASSLVRPGGFSYNEQFF,TGTGCCAGCAGTCTCGTTCGCCCGGGGGGTTTCTCCTACAATGAGCAGTTCTTC
-,-,TRBJ1-5,TRBV5-5,CASSLGNNRDFGQPQHF,TGTGCCAGCAGCTTGGGGAACAACAGGGATTTTGGTCAGCCCCAGCATTTT
-,TRBD2,TRBJ2-2,TRBV4-2,CASSQSLAGVTGELFF,TGTGCCAGCAGCCAGTCCCTAGCGGGGGTCACCGGGGAGCTGTTTTTT
-,-,TRBJ2-3,TRBV10-3,CAITEGVLRDTQYF,TGTGCCATCACCGAGGGGGTTCTCCGGGATACGCAGTATTTT
-,TRBD1,TRBJ1-3,TRBV29-1,CSVETGNTGNTIYF,TGCAGCGTCGAGACAGGGAACACTGGAAACACCATATATTTT